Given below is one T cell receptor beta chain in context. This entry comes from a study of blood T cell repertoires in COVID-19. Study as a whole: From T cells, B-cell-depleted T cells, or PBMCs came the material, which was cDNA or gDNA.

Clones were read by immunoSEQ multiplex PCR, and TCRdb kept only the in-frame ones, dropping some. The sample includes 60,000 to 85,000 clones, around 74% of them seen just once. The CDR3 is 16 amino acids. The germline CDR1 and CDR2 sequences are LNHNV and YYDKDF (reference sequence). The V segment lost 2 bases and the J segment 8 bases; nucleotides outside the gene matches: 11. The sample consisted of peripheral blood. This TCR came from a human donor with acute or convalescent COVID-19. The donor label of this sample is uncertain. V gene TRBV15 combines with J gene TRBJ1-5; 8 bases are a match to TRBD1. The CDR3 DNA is TGTGCCACCAGCAGACCAGGGACAGGCGGACGGAAGCCCCAGCATTTT. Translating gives CATSRPGTGGRKPQHF.